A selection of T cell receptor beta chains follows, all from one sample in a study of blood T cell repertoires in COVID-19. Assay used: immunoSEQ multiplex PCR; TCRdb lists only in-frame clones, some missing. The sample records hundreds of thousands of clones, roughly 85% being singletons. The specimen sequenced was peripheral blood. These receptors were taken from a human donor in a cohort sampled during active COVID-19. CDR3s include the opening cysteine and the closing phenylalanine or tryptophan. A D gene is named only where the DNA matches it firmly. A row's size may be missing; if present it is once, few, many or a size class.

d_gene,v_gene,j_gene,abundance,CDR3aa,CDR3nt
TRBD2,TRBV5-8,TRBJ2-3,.,CASSQLAGRRTDTQYF,TGTGCCAGCAGCCAACTAGCGGGGAGACGCACAGATACGCAGTATTTT
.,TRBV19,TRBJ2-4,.,CASSYYRVGENIQYF,TGTGCCAGTAGCTATTACAGGGTTGGTGAAAACATTCAGTACTTC
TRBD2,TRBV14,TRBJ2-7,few,CASSLTGGASEQYF,TGTGCCAGCAGCCTCACGGGGGGGGCGTCCGAGCAGTACTTC
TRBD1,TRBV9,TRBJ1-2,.,CASSVDREDGYTF,TGTGCCAGCAGCGTTGACAGGGAGGATGGCTACACCTTC
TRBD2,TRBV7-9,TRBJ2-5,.,CASSTSGVEETQYF,TGTGCCAGCAGCACTAGCGGGGTAGAAGAGACCCAGTACTTC
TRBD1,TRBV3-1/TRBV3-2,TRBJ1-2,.,CASSPRDRDHGYTF,TGTGCCAGCAGCCCCCGGGACAGGGATCATGGCTACACCTTC
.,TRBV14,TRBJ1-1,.,CASSPRDRRNTEAFF,TGTGCCAGCAGCCCCCGAGACAGGAGGAACACTGAAGCTTTCTTT
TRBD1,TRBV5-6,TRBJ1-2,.,CASSADRGYGYTF,TGTGCCAGCAGCGCAGACAGGGGCTATGGCTACACCTTC
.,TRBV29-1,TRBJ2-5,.,CSVAVSETQYF,TGCAGCGTTGCAGTTTCGGAGACCCAGTACTTC
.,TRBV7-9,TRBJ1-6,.,CASSLNQANSPLHF,TGTGCCAGCAGCTTAAATCAGGCCAATTCACCCCTCCACTTT